A single sample is the source of the 30 T cell receptor beta chains below, sequenced in a study of technical replicates of blood from a few donors. Method: immunoSEQ multiplex PCR; TCRdb's copy keeps in-frame clones and lacks some. Of approximately 87,000 clones in the sample, 94% were seen once. Sequenced: T cells isolated from PBMCs. All receptors derive from a human donor in good health.

V and J are TRBV21-1 and TRBJ2-3; the table's D call, TRBD1, was not checked against the DNA. TRBV21-1 corresponds to a pseudogene. The CDR3 totals 14 residues. This chain's CDR3 is CASSTRQSTDTQYF. The CDR3 nucleotides are TGTGCCAGCAGCACCCGACAGTCCACAGATACGCAGTATTTT.

The genes are TRBV7-9 and TRBJ2-4, with TRBD1 as a possible D gene (6 bases). This CDR3 is 13 amino acids long. V lost 10 bases and J lost 1, with 11 bases in between. Per germline, CDR1 SEHNR and CDR2 FQNEAQ (reference sequence). The CDR3 DNA sequence: TGTGCCACCCGACAGGTGGCCAAAAACATTCAGTACTTC. As protein: CATRQVAKNIQYF.

J is TRBJ2-1 and V is TRBV28, with 12 positions matching TRBD2. The CDR3 consists of 15 residues. Germline V gives CDR1 MDHEN, CDR2 SYDVKM. V gave up 5 bases and J gave up 7 bases; unmatched junction bases: 6. CDR3 DNA: TGTGCCAGCAGTCCCGGACTAGCGGGGTCAAATGAGCAGTTCTTC. Encoded protein: CASSPGLAGSNEQFF.

This rearrangement joins TRBV27 to TRBJ1-5; 10 nucleotides align to TRBD1. J lost 4 bases, V lost 8 bases, and 5 bases had no gene match. CDR3 size: 14 residues. Germline CDR1 and CDR2: MNHEY and SMNVEV (reference sequence). The CDR3 sequence: CASGGQGENQPQHF. CDR3 sequence (DNA): TGTGCCAGCGGCGGACAGGGGGAGAATCAGCCCCAGCATTTT.

The rearrangement uses TRBV19 and TRBJ1-5, with a weak D call TRBD1 (5 bases). Germline V gene lookup returns CDR1 LNHDA and CDR2 SQIVND (reference sequence). CDR3 length equals 14 residues. Trimming removed 11 bases from V and 2 bases from J, with 16 bases in between. CDR3 DNA: TGTGCCCCCAGGGAGGGGTACGGCAATCAGCCCCAGCATTTT. Its protein is CAPREGYGNQPQHF. Supplemented by reference TRBV19 and TRBJ1-5, the full variable domain reads DGGITQSPKYLFRKEGQNVTLSCEQNLNHDAMYWYRQDPGQGLRLIYYSQIVNDFQKGDIAEGYSVSREKKESFPLTVTSAQKNPTAFYLCAPREGYGNQPQHFGDGTRLSIL.

The chain links TRBV10-3 to TRBJ1-5; 9 bases map to TRBD1. Germline CDR1 is ENHRY and CDR2 is SYGVKD. This CDR3 has 15 residues. Losses at the gene ends were 6 bases for V and 4 bases for J; bases not matched to a gene: 7. The CDR3 loop reads CAISLTGGPNQPQHF. Here the CDR3 DNA reads TGTGCCATCAGCTTGACAGGGGGACCGAATCAGCCCCAGCATTTT.

The chain joins TRBV7-9 to TRBJ2-1; a weak D match, TRBD1 (6 bases). The V end was cut by 6 bases, the J end by 8 bases, with 17 bases between. CDR1 is SEHNR, CDR2 FQNEAQ, per germline (reference sequence). The CDR3 sequence is 14 residues long. The CDR3 region has the DNA TGTGCCAGCAGGCGGAGGACAGCTTCGGATGAGCAGTTCTTC. This encodes CASRRRTASDEQFF.

DNA for the CDR3: TGTGCCACCCGTGGGGGGGGTTGGGGGACGGGTTTCACTGAAGCTTTCTTT. This encodes CATRGGGWGTGFTEAFF. The chain couples TRBV28 to TRBJ1-1; a weak D match, TRBD1 (5 bases). CDR3 length: 17 residues. Germline values: CDR1 MDHEN, CDR2 SYDVKM. With 10 bases removed from V and 4 bases from J, the gap between germline ends came to 28 bases.

This clone has only one observation. The chain carries TRBV6-5 and TRBJ1-6; no firm D call. V was clipped by 9 bases and J by 6 bases, with 18 bases between them. The CDR3 contains 15 residues. The germline CDR1 and CDR2 sequences are MNHEY and SVGAGI. The CDR3: CASSIVALINSPLHF. The DNA for the CDR3 is TGTGCCAGTAGCATAGTCGCCCTGATTAATTCACCCCTCCACTTT.

The chain joins TRBV28 to TRBJ2-7, with 9 bases fitting TRBD2. The CDR3 sequence is 14 residues long. After removal of 7 bases from V and 4 bases from J, the junction contained 8 bases not matched to a gene. Germline loops: CDR1 MDHEN, CDR2 SYDVKM. The CDR3 loop is CASKSGTSRYEQYF. The CDR3 DNA reads as TGTGCCAGCAAATCCGGGACTAGCCGATACGAGCAGTACTTC.

The genes are TRBV27 and TRBJ1-2, with a possible D match to TRBD1 (5 bases). The CDR3 loop spans 11 amino acids. Trimming cost V 11 bases and J 8 bases, with 15 bases left between them. The germline CDR1 and CDR2 sequences are MNHEY and SMNVEV (reference sequence). DNA of the CDR3: TGTGCCTCGGGGGTCGGGAGAGGCTACACCTTC. Residues: CASGVGRGYTF.

This clone has only a few counts. The gene calls are TRBV7-3 and TRBJ1-1; TRBD1 matches 7 bases. Germline CDR1 and CDR2: SGHTA and FQGTGA. This CDR3 comprises 14 residues. V trimming: 1 base; J trimming: 4 bases; junction bases outside the gene matches: 3. This CDR3 reads CASSLNRGGTEAFF. The CDR3 coding sequence is TGTGCCAGCAGCTTAAACAGGGGAGGCACTGAAGCTTTCTTT.

A few counts support this clone. The chain links TRBV10-1 to TRBJ1-1; D is uncertain. The CDR3 sequence is 13 residues long. The V gene's germline CDR1 is WNHNN and CDR2 SYGVQD (reference sequence). With 0 bases removed from V and 5 bases from J, the gap between germline ends came to 7 bases. CDR3 residues: CASSESTRTEAFF. In DNA, the CDR3 is TGCGCCAGCAGTGAGTCGACCAGGACTGAAGCTTTCTTT.

This chain joins TRBV19 and TRBJ1-3; D call uncertain. Germline assignment: CDR1 LNHDA and CDR2 SQIVND (reference sequence). CDR3 length: 11 amino acids. In DNA, the CDR3 is TGTGCGGGAGGCACTGGAAACACCATATATTTT. It specifies CAGGTGNTIYF.

This rearrangement joins TRBV7-2 to TRBJ2-7; tentatively, D is TRBD1 (5 bases). CDR3 length: 13 amino acids. In germline, CDR1 is SGHTA, CDR2 FQGNSA. Deletions cut 3 bases from V and 7 bases from J, with 13 bases between. The CDR3 region has the DNA TGTGCCAGCAGCTTGGGTCGGACAAGGGAGCAGTACTTC. Its translation: CASSLGRTREQYF.

The chain couples TRBV6-1 to TRBJ2-7, with D perhaps TRBD2 (5 bases). CDR1 MNHNS and CDR2 SASEGT come from the germline V gene. This CDR3 comprises 18 residues. V lost 1 base and J 5 bases, leaving 24 bases between the germline ends. CDR3 in DNA: TGTGCCAGCAGTGAAGGGGCTAATTGGAGTCCAATCGGGAACGAGCAGTACTTC. This sequence encodes CASSEGANWSPIGNEQYF.

The chain combines TRBV5-1 with TRBJ2-1; no firm D call. Germline CDR1 and CDR2: SGHRS and YFSETQ. The V end lost 1 base, the J end lost 5 bases, and 13 bases lay between the germline ends. CDR3 length: 15 amino acids. The chain's CDR3 is CASSLLSQENNEQFF. The DNA for the CDR3 is TGCGCCAGCAGCTTGCTGTCTCAGGAAAACAATGAGCAGTTCTTC.

This clone was counted a single time. V is TRBV27 and J is TRBJ1-5, with TRBD1 matching 7 bases. CDR1 and CDR2 (germline): MNHEY, SMNVEV (reference sequence). This CDR3 contains 15 residues. V was pared by 3 bases and J by 1 base, with 3 bases of the junction left unmatched. In DNA form, the CDR3 reads TGTGCCAGCAGTTTGACCAGGGGGAGCAATCAGCCCCAGCATTTT. Protein sequence: CASSLTRGSNQPQHF.

J is TRBJ2-1 and V is TRBV5-4, with TRBD2 matching 16 bases. The V gene end was trimmed by 5 bases and the J gene end by 7 bases; junction bases not matched to a gene: 6. Germline V gene lookup returns CDR1 SGHNT and CDR2 YYREEE (reference sequence). This CDR3 has 16 amino acids. The CDR3 sequence: CASSQPGLAGGNEQFF. The CDR3, as DNA: TGTGCCAGCAGTCAGCCGGGACTAGCGGGGGGGAATGAGCAGTTCTTC.

This clone was picked up one time. The rearrangement links TRBV28 to TRBJ2-7; 9 bases are shared with TRBD1. Unmatched junction bases numbered 9, after V lost 4 bases and J lost 5 bases. There are 15 residues in the CDR3. Germline V CDR1 and CDR2: MDHEN, SYDVKM. The CDR3 protein is CASSSPGQGDDEQYF. The CDR3 region has the DNA TGTGCCAGCAGTTCCCCGGGACAGGGAGACGACGAGCAGTACTTC.

The gene calls are TRBV6-5 and TRBJ1-2; D possibly corresponds to TRBD1 (6 bases). The V gene's germline CDR1 is MNHEY and CDR2 SVGAGI. Trimming left V 7 bases short and J 4 bases short, with 19 bases between. CDR3 length equals 15 residues. The CDR3: CASTVGGRPGYGYTF. DNA of the CDR3: TGTGCCAGCACCGTGGGGGGGCGTCCTGGCTATGGCTACACCTTC.

The chain is built from TRBV30 and TRBJ1-2; possible D gene TRBD1, 5 bases. The CDR3 spans 13 residues. The germline V gene encodes CDR1 GTSNPN and CDR2 SVGIG (reference sequence). The ends were cut back, 4 bases at V and 5 bases at J, with 14 bases in the middle. CDR3 in DNA: TGTGCCTGGATGGAGACAGAGGATTATGGCTACACCTTC. Its translation: CAWMETEDYGYTF.

The rearrangement joins TRBV28 to TRBJ1-2; no reliable D call. The CDR3 consists of 13 residues. Germline V gene lookup returns CDR1 MDHEN and CDR2 SYDVKM. Trimming took off 6 bases at V and 2 bases at J, with 10 bases between the two ends. Here the CDR3 DNA reads TGTGCCAGCAGGTTCAACGGGAACTATGGCTACACCTTC. Its protein is CASRFNGNYGYTF.

The chain uses TRBV30 and TRBJ1-5; the D is unclear. Trimming removed 0 bases from V and 0 bases from J, with 9 bases in between. The germline gives CDR1 GTSNPN, CDR2 SVGIG (reference sequence). The CDR3 totals 15 residues. The CDR3, as DNA: TGTGCCTGGAGTGTTTCAGGCAATAGCAATCAGCCCCAGCATTTT. As protein: CAWSVSGNSNQPQHF. Combining the CDR3 with reference TRBV30 and TRBJ1-5 gives the whole variable domain SQTIHQWPATLVQPVGSPLSLECTVEGTSNPNLYWYRQAAGRGLQLLFYSVGIGQISSEVPQNLSASRPQDRQFILSSKKLLLSDSGFYLCAWSVSGNSNQPQHFGDGTRLSIL.

V is TRBV6-5 and J is TRBJ2-5, with TRBD2 identical over 8 bases. Germline CDR1 reads MNHEY; CDR2 reads SVGAGI. The V and J ends lost 7 bases and 4 bases, in that order; junction bases with no gene match: 5. The CDR3 runs 13 residues. The CDR3 DNA is TGTGCCAGCATGTCGGCGGGGGGAGAGACCCAGTACTTC. Translation: CASMSAGGETQYF.

The count of this clone is one. The CDR3 DNA reads as TGTGCCAGCAAGGGGGGCACAGATACGCAGTATTTT. It is translated as CASKGGTDTQYF. This chain uses TRBV4-2 with TRBJ2-3; the D gene is possibly TRBD1 (6 bases). The length of the CDR3 is 12 residues. Germline V gene lookup returns CDR1 LGHNA and CDR2 YNFKEQ. Trimming removed 7 bases from V and 1 base from J, with 6 bases in between.

The chain recombines TRBV4-1 with TRBJ2-7; the D gene is possibly TRBD2 (6 bases). V dropped 4 bases and J dropped 3 bases, with 10 bases sitting between them. The CDR3 has 13 residues. Germline CDR1 MGHRA, CDR2 YSYEKL. CDR3 bases: TGCGCCAGCAGCCCGGGACTGTTCTACGAGCAGTACTTC. Its translation is CASSPGLFYEQYF.

The chain links TRBV6-4 to TRBJ2-7, with a weak D call TRBD2 (5 bases). The CDR3 is 15 residues long. The V end was cut by 7 bases, the J end by 1 base, with 17 bases between. CDR1 MRHNA and CDR2 SNTAGT come from the germline V gene. CDR3 residues: CASTITGINSYEQYF. The CDR3 bases are TGTGCCAGCACAATTACCGGGATCAATTCCTACGAGCAGTACTTC.

The V call is TRBV2, the J call TRBJ1-1; tentatively, D is TRBD1 (5 bases). Germline CDR1 and CDR2: SNHLY and FYNNEI. The CDR3 consists of 12 residues. V was trimmed by 3 bases and J by 7 bases, leaving 9 bases between them. CDR3 DNA sequence: TGTGCCAGCAGTGAGGATCAGGGTGAAGCTTTCTTT. Translation: CASSEDQGEAFF.

This clone was seen a single time. The J gene is TRBJ1-4, the V gene TRBV28; tentative D call: TRBD1 (6 bases). The CDR3 sequence is 15 residues long. The V end lost 8 bases, the J end lost 2 bases, and 15 bases lay between the germline ends. Germline CDR1 is MDHEN and CDR2 is SYDVKM. CDR3 nucleotides: TGTGCCAGCCGGGAGGGGGGCCAGACTAATGAAAAACTGTTTTTT. Its translation: CASREGGQTNEKLFF.